A single sample is the source of the 14 T cell receptor beta chains below, sequenced in a study of blood T cell repertoires in COVID-19. Here immunoSEQ multiplex PCR was the method, and the copy in TCRdb shows in-frame clones only, minus some. This table holds some 430,000 clones, roughly 87% found once. Sequenced: PBMCs or T cells enriched from blood (not recorded which). These receptors were collected from a man in his late teens or twenties who had recovered from COVID-19.

The chain uses TRBV6-5 and TRBJ2-5; no definite D call. Germline V gene sequence: CDR1 MNHEY, CDR2 SVGAGI. CDR3 size: 14 residues. V was pared by 6 bases and J by 2 bases, with 13 bases between. The CDR3 is CASRKPSKQETQYF. CDR3 nucleotide sequence: TGTGCCAGCAGAAAACCCAGTAAACAAGAGACCCAGTACTTC.

The chain carries TRBV6-5 and TRBJ1-3; D is unclear. The CDR3 is made up of 13 amino acids. V was pared by 7 bases and J by 9 bases, with 16 bases between. Germline assignment: CDR1 MNHEY and CDR2 SVGAGI. The CDR3, as DNA: TGTGCCAGCACTGCAGGTTTCCTCGGCACCATATATTTT. Residues: CASTAGFLGTIYF.

The sample holds a few counts of this clone. J is TRBJ1-5 and V is TRBV27, with unresolved D. CDR3 size: 14 residues. Trimming shortened V by 6 bases and J by 7 bases, and 16 bases separated the two germline ends. The germline V gene encodes CDR1 MNHEY and CDR2 SMNVEV (reference sequence). The CDR3 bases are TGTGCCAGCAGCCCCCGACTTAACCGGCAGCCCCAGCATTTT. Protein: CASSPRLNRQPQHF.

The rearrangement uses TRBV4-1 and TRBJ2-7; 8 nucleotides match TRBD2. This CDR3 has 14 amino acids. Germline trimming cut 0 bases from V and 10 bases from J; bases unmatched to any gene: 8. Germline V CDR1 and CDR2: MGHRA, YSYEKL. CDR3 nucleotide sequence: TGCGCCAGCAGCCAAGAAGCGGGGACTAGTGTACAGTACTTC. Translating gives CASSQEAGTSVQYF.

This chain uses TRBV24-1 with TRBJ2-1; perhaps TRBD2 as D (6 bases). Germline values: CDR1 KGHDR, CDR2 SFDVKD. Trimming took 8 bases from V and 8 from J, leaving 15 bases between them. This CDR3 has 13 amino acids. The CDR3 loop is CATMGGWGDEQFF. CDR3 nucleotide sequence: TGTGCCACCATGGGCGGATGGGGGGATGAGCAGTTCTTC.

This chain connects TRBV7-9 to TRBJ1-3; D uncertain. This CDR3 has 15 amino acids. Trimming removed 2 bases from V and 1 base from J, with 9 bases in between. Germline V gives CDR1 SEHNR, CDR2 FQNEAQ (reference sequence). CDR3 in amino acids: CASSLLAESGNTIYF. CDR3 in DNA: TGTGCCAGCAGCTTATTAGCGGAATCTGGAAACACCATATATTTT.

The chain has TRBV7-3 and TRBJ2-7; tentatively, D is TRBD2 (5 bases). CDR3 length: 13 residues. Germline loops: CDR1 SGHTA, CDR2 FQGTGA. Trimming took off 1 base at V and 7 bases at J, with 11 bases between the two ends. In nucleotides, the CDR3 is TGTGCCAGCAGCTTAATGGAGTCGGGAGAGCAGTACTTC. Translating gives CASSLMESGEQYF.

This chain links TRBV9 with TRBJ1-5; possible D gene TRBD1, 5 bases. Trimming left V 0 bases short and J 5 bases short, with 9 bases between. Germline-derived CDR1 and CDR2 are SGDLS and YYNGEE. CDR3 length: 14 residues. CDR3 in DNA: TGTGCCAGCAGCGTAGGACAGCGGGATCAGCCCCAGCATTTT. Encoded protein: CASSVGQRDQPQHF.

The V gene is TRBV21-1, the J gene TRBJ2-7; TRBD1 is taken as the D call from the table, unchecked against the DNA. TRBV21-1 is labeled a pseudogene. The CDR3 sequence is 16 residues long. The CDR3 spells CASSKAQGQGVVGQYF. The CDR3 bases are TGTGCCAGCAGCAAAGCTCAGGGACAGGGGGTTGTAGGGCAGTACTTC.

This chain joins TRBV7-9 and TRBJ1-4; no clear D. Per the germline V gene, CDR1 is SEHNR and CDR2 is FQNEAQ (reference sequence). V shed 10 bases and J shed 8 bases, with 14 bases lying between them. The CDR3 has 12 amino acids. The CDR3 is CATLNRSEKLFF. CDR3 DNA sequence: TGTGCCACCCTCAATCGGAGCGAAAAACTGTTTTTT.

This rearrangement joins TRBV19 to TRBJ1-4; 7 nucleotides match TRBD1. From germline, CDR1 is LNHDA and CDR2 SQIVND (reference sequence). The CDR3 extends over 13 amino acids. V gave up 5 bases and J gave up 9 bases; unmatched junction bases: 6. In DNA form, the CDR3 reads TGTGCCAGTAGTCGACAGGGACGTAAAAAACTGTTTTTT. It specifies CASSRQGRKKLFF.

The chain joins TRBV28 to TRBJ2-7; 11 nucleotides line up with TRBD1. The CDR3 consists of 15 residues. Germline V gene sequence: CDR1 MDHEN, CDR2 SYDVKM. The junction had 9 bases not matched to a gene; V was cut back by 5 bases and J by 6 bases. CDR3 sequence (DNA): TGTGCCAGCAGTGACCGGACAGGGGGCTCTGCCGAGCAGTACTTC. It specifies CASSDRTGGSAEQYF.

J is TRBJ2-1 and V is TRBV28; TRBD2 aligns across 9 bases. The V gene's germline CDR1 is MDHEN and CDR2 SYDVKM. The V gene end was trimmed by 5 bases and the J gene end by 6 bases; junction bases not matched to a gene: 17. The CDR3 sequence is 18 residues long. The CDR3 sequence is CASSRGKISGRDLNEQFF. Here the CDR3 DNA reads TGTGCCAGCAGTCGCGGGAAAATTAGCGGGAGAGATCTCAATGAGCAGTTCTTC. Complete variable domain (other parts from reference TRBV28 and TRBJ2-1): DVKVTQSSRYLVKRTGEKVFLECVQDMDHENMFWYRQDPGLGLRLIYFSYDVKMKEKGDIPEGYSVSREKKERFSLILESASTNQTSMYLCASSRGKISGRDLNEQFFGPGTRLTVL.

The chain links TRBV6-6 to TRBJ1-4; maybe TRBD1 (5 bases). CDR1 and CDR2 (germline): MNHNY, SVGAGI (reference sequence). This CDR3 has 15 amino acids. Trimming pared 0 bases from V and 8 bases from J, leaving 13 bases between. CDR3 nucleotides: TGTGCCAGCAGTTACTCCGGCAGGGTGGGGGAAAAACTGTTTTTT. It encodes CASSYSGRVGEKLFF.